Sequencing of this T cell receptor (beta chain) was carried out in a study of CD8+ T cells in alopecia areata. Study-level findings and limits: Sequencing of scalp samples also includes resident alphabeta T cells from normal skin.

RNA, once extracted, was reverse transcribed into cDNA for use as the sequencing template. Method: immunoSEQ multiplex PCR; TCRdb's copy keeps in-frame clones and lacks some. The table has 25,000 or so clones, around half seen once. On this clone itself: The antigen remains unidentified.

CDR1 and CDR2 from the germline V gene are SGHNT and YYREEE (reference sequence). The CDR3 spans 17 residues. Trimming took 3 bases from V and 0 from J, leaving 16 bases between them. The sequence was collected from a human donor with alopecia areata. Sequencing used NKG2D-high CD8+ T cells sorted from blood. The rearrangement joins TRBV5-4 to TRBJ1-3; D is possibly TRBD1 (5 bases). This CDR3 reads CASSWDDGHYSGNTIYF. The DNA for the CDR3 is TGTGCCAGCAGCTGGGATGATGGACACTACTCTGGAAACACCATATATTTT.